This TCR beta chain emerged from a study of memory CD4+ T cells and cytomegalovirus serostatus. Turning to the study itself: Of the healthy Belgian adults, nine or ten were CMV seropositive and about 24 seronegative.

The CDR3 has 13 amino acids. CDR1 is SGHTS, CDR2 YDEGEE, per germline. V was clipped by 3 bases and J by 7 bases, with 13 bases between them. Single viable CD3+CD4+CD8-CD45RO+ cells were sorted as the memory CD4+ T cells. Serum IgG to CMV pp150, pp28, p38 and p52 defined serostatus. Comments on this clone: The antigen remains undetermined.

Study conclusions and caveats: About 40% of the roughly 150 known CMV-associated TCRbeta sequences appeared in CD4+ memory.

Methods used by the authors: After removing out-of-frame reads, under 2.5 million distinct TCRbeta sequences remained. Clones were sequenced by immunoSEQ multiplex PCR, and TCRdb holds only the in-frame ones, with some missing. V and J calls and clone size are given by that table; D and trimming were obtained from the DNA. Among roughly 60,000 clones listed, 75% to 80% were seen once. This rearrangement joins TRBV5-8 to TRBJ1-2; no clear D. The sequencing sample was made of memory CD4+ T cells from blood. The origin of this receptor is an adult in good health and CMV-seronegative. CDR3 loop: CASSSRPASGYTF. In DNA, the CDR3 is TGTGCCAGCAGCTCGAGACCCGCGAGTGGCTACACCTTC.